A selection of T cell receptor beta chains follows, all from one sample in a study of blood T cell repertoires in COVID-19. Profiling relied on immunoSEQ multiplex PCR, and the TCRdb table lists in-frame clones only, not all of them. This table holds 350,000 to 500,000 clones, roughly 90% found once. Sequencing was carried out using PBMCs or T cells enriched from blood (not recorded which). Receptors originate from a woman under 30 who had been exposed to COVID-19. CDR3s include the opening cysteine and the closing phenylalanine or tryptophan. A D gene is named only where the DNA matches it firmly. Only some rows state a clone size, as once, few, many or a class for expanded clones.

J gene,D gene,V gene,clone size,CDR3 DNA,CDR3 protein
TRBJ1-6,TRBD1,TRBV7-2,.,TGTGCCAGCAGCTTAGTCGACAGGGGAGGTTCACCCCTCCACTTT,CASSLVDRGGSPLHF
TRBJ2-3,TRBD2,TRBV13,.,TGTGCCAGCAGCCCCGGACTAGCGGTCGCAGATACGCAGTATTTT,CASSPGLAVADTQYF
TRBJ2-7,.,TRBV2,.,TGTGCCAGCAGAGAGGACAGTTACTACGAGCAGTACTTC,CASREDSYYEQYF
TRBJ2-7,.,TRBV7-2,few,TGTGCCAGCAGCTTGGGCATAACCTACGAGCAGTACTTC,CASSLGITYEQYF
TRBJ1-5,TRBD1,TRBV28,.,TGTGCCAGCAGCCCCCTGGCAGGGGGAGGTCAGCCCCAGCATTTT,CASSPLAGGGQPQHF
TRBJ2-3,.,TRBV21-1,.,TGTGCCAGCAGCAACCTAGCCGGAAGCGTCCCTCTCACAGATACGCAGTATTTT,CASSNLAGSVPLTDTQYF
TRBJ2-3,.,TRBV7-8,.,TGTGCCAGCAGCTTAGCGTCCATTGGGCGAGATACGCAGTATTTT,CASSLASIGRDTQYF
TRBJ1-5,TRBD1,TRBV4-1,.,TGCGCCAGCAGCCCAGGGACAGCTAATCAGCCCCAGCATTTT,CASSPGTANQPQHF
TRBJ2-7,.,TRBV28,.,TGTGCCAGCAGTCCGGCCGACAGGTTTAGCTCCTACGAGCAGTACTTC,CASSPADRFSSYEQYF
TRBJ1-2,.,TRBV7-2,.,TGTGCCAGCAGCTTAGTAGCAGGGGCGGATAACTATGGCTACACCTTC,CASSLVAGADNYGYTF
TRBJ2-5,.,TRBV10-3,.,TGTGCCATCAGTGAGCTGGAGACCCAGTACTTC,CAISELETQYF
TRBJ2-7,TRBD1,TRBV7-8,.,TGTGCCAGCAGCTATCTGACAGGGATGGACTACGAGCAGTACTTC,CASSYLTGMDYEQYF
TRBJ1-4,TRBD1,TRBV28,.,TGTGCCAGCAGTTTCGTTTCCCCGGGACAGGGACGGCAAAAACTGTTTTTT,CASSFVSPGQGRQKLFF
TRBJ1-1,.,TRBV27,.,TGTGCCAGCAGTTTAGGGGGGATGAACACTGAAGCTTTCTTT,CASSLGGMNTEAFF
TRBJ2-3,.,TRBV2,.,TGTGCCAGCAGGCCGACTAGAAGCACAGATACGCAGTATTTT,CASRPTRSTDTQYF
TRBJ1-5,TRBD1,TRBV2,.,TGTGCCAGCAGTGATGGCAGGGGGGCTAGCCAGCCCCAGCATTTT,CASSDGRGASQPQHF
TRBJ2-3,.,TRBV27,.,TGTGCCAGCAGTTTTCCAGGAACGGATACGCAGTATTTT,CASSFPGTDTQYF
TRBJ2-5,TRBD1,TRBV10-3,few,TGTGCCATCAGCGGGACAGGGAGGCAAGAGACCCAGTACTTC,CAISGTGRQETQYF
TRBJ1-5,.,TRBV7-9,.,TGTGCCAGCAGCTTAGTTATGGACTCCGAGAGCAATCAGCCCCAGCATTTT,CASSLVMDSESNQPQHF
TRBJ2-1,.,TRBV21-1,.,TGTGCCAGCAGACAAGAAAACCGATTCAATGAGCAGTTCTTC,CASRQENRFNEQFF
TRBJ1-1,TRBD1,TRBV7-9,.,TGTGCCAGCAGCTTAGCCGGGACAGGGAGACGAGCTTTCTTT,CASSLAGTGRRAFF
TRBJ2-7,.,TRBV19,.,TGTGCCAGTAGTTCGGACAGGGAGGGGGACGAGCAGTACTTC,CASSSDREGDEQYF
TRBJ2-1,TRBD1,TRBV28,.,TGTGCCAGCAGTGGACAGGGGGCCGACAATGAGCAGTTCTTC,CASSGQGADNEQFF
TRBJ1-2,TRBD1,TRBV18,.,TGTGCCAGCTCAACGGACAGGGTGGGAGGCTACACCTTC,CASSTDRVGGYTF
TRBJ1-2,.,TRBV30,.,TGTGCCTGGACCGCACAGGGTTCGAACTATGGCTACACCTTC,CAWTAQGSNYGYTF